This passage covers 2 T cell receptor beta chains from one sample sequenced in a study of blood T cell repertoires in COVID-19 (TCRdb year 2020). Library preparation was by the immunoSEQ multiplex PCR assay. Imported from immuneACCESS, the table was reduced by TCRdb to in-frame sequences with V and J called. These copies leave out some clones; in studies compared against another copy, an unresolved V gene accounts for under half, and the cause of the remainder is not known. A total of 280,000 or so clones appear in this sample, roughly 86% of them only once. The ten largest clonotypes hold less than 3.5% of the sample. The sequenced material came from PBMCs or T cells enriched from blood (not recorded which). The receptors were gathered from a woman aged 50 to 65 who had been exposed to COVID-19.

The rearrangement joins TRBV5-5 to TRBJ1-1, with D unclear. Trimming shortened V by 5 bases and J by 0 bases, and 14 bases separated the two germline ends. This CDR3 has 15 amino acids. Germline CDR1 reads SGHKS; CDR2 reads YYEKEE (reference sequence). The CDR3 DNA reads TGTGCCAGCAGGGAAGCGGATTTCATGAACACTGAAGCTTTCTTT. Its translation is CASREADFMNTEAFF.

The chain recombines TRBV5-5 with TRBJ2-3, with TRBD1 identical over 10 bases. Trimming at V came to 4 bases and at J to 5 bases, leaving 7 bases not matched to a gene. Germline CDR1 reads SGHKS; CDR2 reads YYEKEE (reference sequence). There are 15 residues in the CDR3. CDR3 residues: CASSLIRDRGDTQYF. The CDR3 bases are TGTGCCAGCAGCCTAATCCGGGACAGGGGAGATACGCAGTATTTT.